These 24 T cell receptor beta chains were sequenced from one sample in a study of OX40 agonist ivuxolimab in advanced cancers. Measured with immunoSEQ multiplex PCR; TCRdb has only the in-frame clones, and not every one. The sample contains about 43,000 clones, about 87% of which appear only once. The sequencing here drew on CD4+ or CD8+ T cells sorted from blood, taken in a trial of the OX40 agonist ivuxolimab. These receptors originate from an adult with an advanced solid tumor such as melanoma, head and neck, liver or kidney cancer.

The chain joins TRBV6-6 to TRBJ2-7; no firm D call. V lost 5 bases to trimming and J lost 3 bases, with 17 bases between them. CDR1 is MNHNY and CDR2 is SVGAGI in the germline V gene (reference sequence). The CDR3 runs to 15 residues. The CDR3 region has the DNA TGTGCCAGCAGTGAGCCGATAGACTCTTACTACGAGCAGTACTTC. This encodes CASSEPIDSYYEQYF.

V usage is TRBV7-9 and J usage is TRBJ1-4; TRBD1 might be the D (5 bases). Looked up from germline, CDR1 is SEHNR and CDR2 is FQNEAQ (reference sequence). This CDR3 spans 15 amino acids. Trimming shortened V by 1 base and J by 5 bases, and 11 bases separated the two germline ends. CDR3 in DNA: TGTGCCAGCAGCTTAGTTGCTGAGGGGAATGAAAAACTGTTTTTT. Residues: CASSLVAEGNEKLFF. Variable domain in full (rest from reference TRBV7-9 and TRBJ1-4): DTGVSQNPRHKITKRGQNVTFRCDPISEHNRLYWYRQTLGQGPEFLTYFQNEAQLEKSRLLSDRFSAERPKGSFSTLEIQRTEQGDSAMYLCASSLVAEGNEKLFFGSGTQLSVL.

V usage is TRBV15 and J usage is TRBJ1-4; D might be TRBD1 (5 bases). V was shortened by 8 bases and J by 8 bases, with 18 bases between the two germline ends. The CDR3 is 14 amino acids. Germline loops: CDR1 LNHNV, CDR2 YYDKDF (reference sequence). CDR3 loop: CATHPRDHREKLFF. The CDR3 DNA is TGTGCCACCCACCCAAGGGACCATAGGGAAAAACTGTTTTTT.

V is TRBV11-2 and J is TRBJ2-7; D may be TRBD2 (5 bases). Germline V gene sequence: CDR1 SGHAT, CDR2 FQNNGV. The CDR3 sequence is 14 residues long. Trimming left V 5 bases short and J 3 bases short, with 14 bases between. For the CDR3, the DNA is TGTGCCAGCAGCCGACTTAGCGTCTTCTACGAGCAGTACTTC. It codes for CASSRLSVFYEQYF.

The genes are TRBV7-2 and TRBJ2-7, with unresolved D. With 1 base removed from V and 10 bases from J, the gap between germline ends came to 8 bases. CDR3 size: 11 residues. Germline V CDR1 and CDR2: SGHTA, FQGNSA. The CDR3 sequence: CASSLGANQYF. As DNA, the CDR3 is TGTGCCAGCAGCTTAGGTGCGAATCAGTACTTC. The full variable domain, its missing parts supplied by reference TRBV7-2 and TRBJ2-7, is GAGVSQSPSNKVTEKGKDVELRCDPISGHTALYWYRQSLGQGLEFLIYFQGNSAPDKSGLPSDRFSAERTGGSVSTLTIQRTQQEDSAVYLCASSLGANQYFGPGTRLTVT.

This clone was detected only a few times. In the same sample, other DNA sequences code for this CDR3. V and J are TRBV4-1 and TRBJ2-7; 13 nucleotides agree with TRBD2. The V and J ends lost 5 bases and 4 bases, in that order; junction bases with no gene match: 5. Germline V lookup: CDR1 MGHRA, CDR2 YSYEKL. The CDR3 loop spans 15 amino acids. The DNA of the CDR3 is TGCGCCAGCAGCTACGGGACTAGCGGGACATACGAGCAGTACTTC. It specifies CASSYGTSGTYEQYF.

This clone has a single count. V and J are TRBV30 and TRBJ2-7; the match to TRBD2 covers 8 bases. There are 12 residues in the CDR3. Trimming at V came to 3 bases and at J to 6 bases, leaving 4 bases not matched to a gene. The germline V gene encodes CDR1 GTSNPN and CDR2 SVGIG (reference sequence). The CDR3 loop is CAWSGTRVEQYF. The CDR3 nucleotides read TGTGCCTGGAGCGGGACTAGGGTCGAGCAGTACTTC.

The V and J genes are TRBV2 and TRBJ1-1; unclear D gene. Germline V CDR1 and CDR2: SNHLY, FYNNEI. With 6 bases removed from V and 0 bases from J, the gap between germline ends came to 5 bases. The CDR3 totals 12 residues. The CDR3 DNA reads TGTGCCAGCAGGGAAATGAACACTGAAGCTTTCTTT. Amino acids: CASREMNTEAFF.

The chain combines TRBV6-5 with TRBJ2-1; 7 bases line up with TRBD2. V lost 2 bases, J lost 4 bases, and 2 bases stayed unmatched. There are 14 residues in the CDR3. Germline loops: CDR1 MNHEY, CDR2 SVGAGI. The CDR3 nucleotides read TGTGCCAGCAGTTACCAGGGAGGGTACAATGAGCAGTTCTTC. This translates into CASSYQGGYNEQFF.

The rearrangement joins TRBV7-9 to TRBJ2-1; tentative D call: TRBD2 (5 bases). Trimming stripped 5 bases from V and 2 bases from J, with 19 bases between. CDR1 and CDR2 (germline): SEHNR, FQNEAQ (reference sequence). The length of the CDR3 is 17 residues. In nucleotides, the CDR3 is TGTGCCAGCAGCCCAGGTTCAGTGGGCGGGCCCTACAATGAGCAGTTCTTC. This sequence encodes CASSPGSVGGPYNEQFF.

V and J are TRBV30 and TRBJ2-7; D gene uncertain. V lost 4 bases and J 5 bases, leaving 9 bases between the germline ends. Germline V CDR1 and CDR2: GTSNPN, SVGIG (reference sequence). CDR3 length equals 11 residues. Written as DNA, the CDR3 is TGTGCCTGGAAAATCGGACACGAGCAGTACTTC. Amino acids: CAWKIGHEQYF.

The chain combines TRBV10-3 with TRBJ2-1; D unresolved. V was cut by 6 bases and J by 10 bases, with 10 bases left in between. CDR3 length equals 11 residues. CDR1 and CDR2 from the germline V gene are ENHRY and SYGVKD. CDR3 coding DNA: TGTGCCATCAGCCCAGACACCGAGCAGTTCTTC. It specifies CAISPDTEQFF.

The rearrangement joins TRBV12-5 to TRBJ2-1; unclear D gene. Germline loops: CDR1 LGHNT, CDR2 FRNRAP. The CDR3 extends over 14 amino acids. Deletions cut 3 bases from V and 2 bases from J, with 8 bases between. The CDR3 region is CASGFGVTYNEQFF. The CDR3 nucleotides read TGTGCTAGTGGTTTTGGGGTCACCTACAATGAGCAGTTCTTC. Full variable domain (outside the CDR3, taken from reference TRBV12-5 and TRBJ2-1): DARVTQTPRHKVTEMGQEVTMRCQPILGHNTVFWYRQTMMQGLELLAYFRNRAPLDDSGMPKDRFSAEMPDATLATLKIQPSEPRDSAVYFCASGFGVTYNEQFFGPGTRLTVL.

This clone has just a few counts. Other DNA sequences of this sample code for an identical CDR3. The chain is built from TRBV19 and TRBJ2-1; TRBD1 matches at 10 bases. With 3 bases clipped from V and 3 bases from J, the junction kept 2 bases outside the gene matches. CDR1 is LNHDA and CDR2 is SQIVND in the germline V gene (reference sequence). The CDR3 consists of 15 residues. CDR3 sequence (DNA): TGTGCCAGTAGTATCGGGACAGGGGTCTACAATGAGCAGTTCTTC. This translates into CASSIGTGVYNEQFF. Looking up the rest from reference TRBV19 and TRBJ2-1 gives the full variable domain: DGGITQSPKYLFRKEGQNVTLSCEQNLNHDAMYWYRQDPGQGLRLIYYSQIVNDFQKGDIAEGYSVSREKKESFPLTVTSAQKNPTAFYLCASSIGTGVYNEQFFGPGTRLTVL.

The V call is TRBV9, the J call TRBJ2-7; TRBD1 matches at 8 bases. The CDR3 is made up of 16 amino acids. CDR1 SGDLS and CDR2 YYNGEE come from the germline V gene. V lost 4 bases to trimming and J lost 0 bases; unmatched junction nucleotides: 9. Here the CDR3 reads CASSPRTGPNSYEQYF. Here the CDR3 DNA reads TGTGCCAGCAGCCCCCGGACAGGGCCTAACTCCTACGAGCAGTACTTC.

A single count supports this clone. This chain links TRBV9 with TRBJ1-2; 7 bases match TRBD1. The trim removed 0 bases at V and 2 bases at J, leaving 4 bases unmatched. Germline CDR1 SGDLS, CDR2 YYNGEE. This CDR3 is 15 amino acids long. Here the CDR3 DNA reads TGTGCCAGCAGCGTAGCCCAGACAGGGAACTATGGCTACACCTTC. Its translation is CASSVAQTGNYGYTF.

The genes are TRBV6-5 and TRBJ1-1, with 7 bases matching TRBD1. V lost 8 bases, J lost 1 base, and 10 bases stayed unmatched. The CDR3 sequence is 15 residues long. CDR1 MNHEY and CDR2 SVGAGI come from the germline V gene. CDR3 in amino acids: CASRSVSGGNTEAFF. The CDR3 DNA reads TGTGCCAGCCGTTCGGTGTCAGGGGGGAACACTGAAGCTTTCTTT.

The V call is TRBV19, the J call TRBJ1-1; D call uncertain. The V gene lost 5 bases and the J gene lost 0 bases, with 13 bases spanning the gap. The germline CDR1 and CDR2 sequences are LNHDA and SQIVND (reference sequence). CDR3 length: 15 residues. CDR3 sequence reads: CASSLPTVMNTEAFF. As DNA, the CDR3 is TGTGCCAGTAGTCTCCCGACGGTAATGAACACTGAAGCTTTCTTT. Full variable domain (missing parts from reference TRBV19 and TRBJ1-1): DGGITQSPKYLFRKEGQNVTLSCEQNLNHDAMYWYRQDPGQGLRLIYYSQIVNDFQKGDIAEGYSVSREKKESFPLTVTSAQKNPTAFYLCASSLPTVMNTEAFFGQGTRLTVV.

V and J are TRBV30 and TRBJ2-2; tentatively, D is TRBD2 (5 bases). Germline CDR1 and CDR2: GTSNPN and SVGIG (reference sequence). V was clipped by 4 bases and J by 6 bases, with 15 bases between them. The CDR3 covers 14 residues. CDR3 sequence reads: CAWNYPGGAGELFF. Written as DNA, the CDR3 is TGTGCCTGGAACTACCCCGGAGGCGCCGGGGAGCTGTTTTTT.

In nucleotides, the CDR3 is TGTGCCAGCAGTTGGGGACAGGAATCCTACAATGAGCAGTTCTTC. This gives the protein CASSWGQESYNEQFF. This chain uses TRBV27 with TRBJ2-1; 8 bases are shared with TRBD1. The CDR3 sequence is 15 residues long. Trimming removed 4 bases from V and 1 base from J; junction bases left unmatched: 3. Per germline, CDR1 MNHEY and CDR2 SMNVEV (reference sequence).

This chain joins TRBV27 and TRBJ1-5; no firm D call. V shed 3 bases and J shed 3 bases, with 9 bases lying between them. Germline CDR1 MNHEY, CDR2 SMNVEV (reference sequence). This CDR3 has 14 residues. The CDR3 here is CASSLGSHNQPQHF. The CDR3 DNA reads as TGTGCCAGCAGTTTGGGCAGTCACAATCAGCCCCAGCATTTT.

The chain is built from TRBV28 and TRBJ2-7; D unclear. The CDR3 extends over 15 amino acids. Germline V gives CDR1 MDHEN, CDR2 SYDVKM. Trimming left V 1 base short and J 2 bases short, with 12 bases between. For the CDR3, the DNA is TGTGCCAGCAGTTTATCGGTAGCCGATACCTACGAGCAGTACTTC. It codes for CASSLSVADTYEQYF.

The rearrangement uses TRBV6-5 and TRBJ2-1; TRBD2 is a possible D gene (6 bases). V shed 2 bases and J shed 10 bases, with 18 bases lying between them. Germline V lookup: CDR1 MNHEY, CDR2 SVGAGI. The CDR3 is made up of 15 amino acids. CDR3 protein: CASSYATRSQEEQFF. DNA for the CDR3: TGTGCCAGCAGTTACGCGACTAGATCACAAGAGGAGCAGTTCTTC.

This chain connects TRBV15 to TRBJ2-1, with 7 positions matching TRBD1. Germline CDR1 LNHNV, CDR2 YYDKDF (reference sequence). V gave up 5 bases and J gave up 6 bases; unmatched junction bases: 19. The CDR3 runs to 18 residues. The CDR3 DNA sequence: TGTGCCACCAGCGGCCCCACCAGAACAGGGGATTCGGCCAATGAGCAGTTCTTC. It translates to CATSGPTRTGDSANEQFF.